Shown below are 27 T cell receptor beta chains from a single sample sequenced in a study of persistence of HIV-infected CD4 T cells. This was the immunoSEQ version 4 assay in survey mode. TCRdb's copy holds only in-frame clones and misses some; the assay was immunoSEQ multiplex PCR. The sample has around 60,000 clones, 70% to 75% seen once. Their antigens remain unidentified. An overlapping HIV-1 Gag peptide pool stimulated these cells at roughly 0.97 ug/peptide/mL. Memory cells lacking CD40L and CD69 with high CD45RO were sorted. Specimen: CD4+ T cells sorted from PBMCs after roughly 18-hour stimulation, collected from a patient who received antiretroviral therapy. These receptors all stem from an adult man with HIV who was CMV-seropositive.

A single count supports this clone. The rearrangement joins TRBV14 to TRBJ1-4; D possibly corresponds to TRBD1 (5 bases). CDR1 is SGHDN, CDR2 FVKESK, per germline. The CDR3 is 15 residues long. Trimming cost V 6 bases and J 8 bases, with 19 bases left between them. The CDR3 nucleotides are TGTGCCAGCAGTCCGCGAGGGGCGAAGTACGAAAAACTGTTTTTT. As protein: CASSPRGAKYEKLFF. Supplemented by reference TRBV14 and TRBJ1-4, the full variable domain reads EAGVTQFPSHSVIEKGQTVTLRCDPISGHDNLYWYRRVMGKEIKFLLHFVKESKQDESGMPNNRFLAERTGGTYSTLKVQPAELEDSGVYFCASSPRGAKYEKLFFGSGTQLSVL.

The CDR3 spells CASGEQGFGANVLTF. As DNA, the CDR3 is TGTGCCAGCGGGGAACAGGGGTTTGGGGCCAACGTCCTGACTTTC. The chain combines TRBV3-1 (or the pseudogene TRBV3-2) with TRBJ2-6, with TRBD1 matching over 7 bases. The CDR3 sequence is 15 residues long. Losses at the gene ends were 8 bases for V and 3 bases for J; bases not matched to a gene: 7. Germline assignment: CDR1 LGHDT and CDR2 YNNKEL (reference sequence).

CDR3 amino acids: CATSDPRTVGGGDEQFF. The CDR3 bases are TGTGCCACCAGTGATCCTCGGACAGTCGGGGGGGGCGATGAGCAGTTCTTC. The genes are TRBV24-1 and TRBJ2-1; 8 bases map to TRBD2. The germline V gene has CDR1 KGHDR and CDR2 SFDVKD. With 3 bases clipped from V and 8 bases from J, the junction kept 14 bases outside the gene matches. This CDR3 spans 17 amino acids.

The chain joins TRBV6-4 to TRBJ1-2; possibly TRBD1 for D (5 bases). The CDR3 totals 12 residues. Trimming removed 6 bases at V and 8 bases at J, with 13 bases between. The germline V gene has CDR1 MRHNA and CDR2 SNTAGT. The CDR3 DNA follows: TGTGCCAGCAGGGGACGGTTGGGCGGCTACACCTTC. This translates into CASRGRLGGYTF.

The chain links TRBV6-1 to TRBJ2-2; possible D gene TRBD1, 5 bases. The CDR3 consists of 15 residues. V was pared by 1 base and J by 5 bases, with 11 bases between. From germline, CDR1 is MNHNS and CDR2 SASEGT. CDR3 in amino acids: CASSEEGQATGELFF. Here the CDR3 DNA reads TGTGCCAGCAGTGAAGAGGGGCAGGCGACCGGGGAGCTGTTTTTT.

CDR3 nucleotide sequence: TGCGCCAGCAGAATTTCGGGACAGATGATAAACACTGAAGCTTTCTTT. This sequence encodes CASRISGQMINTEAFF. The rearrangement uses TRBV5-1 and TRBJ1-1; 7 nucleotides match TRBD1. The CDR3 length is 16 residues. Germline V CDR1 and CDR2: SGHRS, YFSETQ. The V segment lost 5 bases and the J segment 2 bases; nucleotides outside the gene matches: 12.

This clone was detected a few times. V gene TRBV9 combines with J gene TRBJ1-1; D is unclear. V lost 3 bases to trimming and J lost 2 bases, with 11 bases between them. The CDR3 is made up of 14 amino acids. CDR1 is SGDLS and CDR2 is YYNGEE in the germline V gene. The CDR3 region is CASSGRETNTEAFF. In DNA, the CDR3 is TGTGCCAGCAGCGGCCGGGAGACCAACACTGAAGCTTTCTTT.

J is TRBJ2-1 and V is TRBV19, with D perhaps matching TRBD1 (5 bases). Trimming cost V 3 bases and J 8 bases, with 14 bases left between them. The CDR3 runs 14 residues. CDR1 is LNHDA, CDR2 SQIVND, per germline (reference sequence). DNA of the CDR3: TGTGCCAGTAGTATCCAGGGCGGCCCAGATGAGCAGTTCTTC. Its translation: CASSIQGGPDEQFF.

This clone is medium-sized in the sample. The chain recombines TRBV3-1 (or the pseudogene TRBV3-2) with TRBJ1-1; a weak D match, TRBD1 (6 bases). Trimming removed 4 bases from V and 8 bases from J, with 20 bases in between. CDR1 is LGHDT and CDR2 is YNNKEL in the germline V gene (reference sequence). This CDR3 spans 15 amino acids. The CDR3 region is CASSRSESSGGEAFF. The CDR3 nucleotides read TGTGCCAGCAGCCGCTCTGAATCTTCGGGGGGCGAAGCTTTCTTT.

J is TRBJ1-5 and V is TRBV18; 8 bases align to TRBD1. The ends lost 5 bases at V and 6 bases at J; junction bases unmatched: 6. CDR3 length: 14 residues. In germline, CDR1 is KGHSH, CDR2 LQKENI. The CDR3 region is CASSTGGHSQPQHF. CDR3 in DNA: TGTGCCAGCTCAACAGGGGGGCATAGTCAGCCCCAGCATTTT.

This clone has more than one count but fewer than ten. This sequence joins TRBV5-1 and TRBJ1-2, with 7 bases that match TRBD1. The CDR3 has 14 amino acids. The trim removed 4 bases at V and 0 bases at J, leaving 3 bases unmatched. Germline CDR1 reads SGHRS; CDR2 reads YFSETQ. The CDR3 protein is CASSPGTANYGYTF. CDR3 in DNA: TGCGCCAGCAGCCCCGGGACAGCTAACTATGGCTACACCTTC.

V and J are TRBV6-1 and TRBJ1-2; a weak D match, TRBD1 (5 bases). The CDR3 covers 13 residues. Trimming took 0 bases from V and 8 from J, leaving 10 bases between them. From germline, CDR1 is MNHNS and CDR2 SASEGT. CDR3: CASSEAPGGGYTF. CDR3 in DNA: TGTGCCAGCAGTGAAGCCCCCGGGGGAGGCTACACCTTC.

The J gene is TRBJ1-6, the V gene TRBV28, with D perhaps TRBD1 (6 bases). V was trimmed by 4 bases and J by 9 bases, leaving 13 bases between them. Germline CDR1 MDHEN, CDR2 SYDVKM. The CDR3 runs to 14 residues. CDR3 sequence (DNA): TGTGCCAGCAGTTCCGGGACAATTCGTTCACCCCTCCACTTT. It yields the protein CASSSGTIRSPLHF.

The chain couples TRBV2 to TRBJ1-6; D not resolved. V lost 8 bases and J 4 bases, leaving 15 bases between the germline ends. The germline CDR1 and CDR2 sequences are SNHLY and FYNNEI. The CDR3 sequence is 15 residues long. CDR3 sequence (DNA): TGTGCCAGCCTCAACAGTGGCTCTTATAATTCACCCCTCCACTTT. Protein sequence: CASLNSGSYNSPLHF.

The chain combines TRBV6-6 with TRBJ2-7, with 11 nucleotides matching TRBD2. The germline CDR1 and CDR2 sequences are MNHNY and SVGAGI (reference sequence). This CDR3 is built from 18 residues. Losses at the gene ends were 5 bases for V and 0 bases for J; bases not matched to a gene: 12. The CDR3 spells CASSRFGTSGVSSYEQYF. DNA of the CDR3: TGTGCCAGCAGTCGATTTGGGACTAGCGGTGTCAGCTCCTACGAGCAGTACTTC.

CDR3 nucleotides: TGTGCCAGCAGTGTACAGGCGAGGAACACTGAAGCTTTCTTT. As protein: CASSVQARNTEAFF. The V call is TRBV2, the J call TRBJ1-1; maybe TRBD1 (5 bases). Germline lookup yields CDR1 SNHLY and CDR2 FYNNEI. The CDR3 consists of 14 residues. V lost 4 bases, J lost 1 base, and 10 bases lay in between. Looking up the rest from reference TRBV2 and TRBJ1-1 gives the full variable domain: EPEVTQTPSHQVTQMGQEVILRCVPISNHLYFYWYRQILGQKVEFLVSFYNNEISEKSEIFDDQFSVERPDGSNFTLKIRSTKLEDSAMYFCASSVQARNTEAFFGQGTRLTVV.

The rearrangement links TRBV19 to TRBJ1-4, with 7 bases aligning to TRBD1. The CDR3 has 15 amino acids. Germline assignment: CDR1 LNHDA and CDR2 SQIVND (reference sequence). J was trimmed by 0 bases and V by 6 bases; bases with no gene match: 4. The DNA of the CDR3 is TGTGCCAGTAGATTCAGGGGGACAACTAATGAAAAACTGTTTTTT. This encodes CASRFRGTTNEKLFF.

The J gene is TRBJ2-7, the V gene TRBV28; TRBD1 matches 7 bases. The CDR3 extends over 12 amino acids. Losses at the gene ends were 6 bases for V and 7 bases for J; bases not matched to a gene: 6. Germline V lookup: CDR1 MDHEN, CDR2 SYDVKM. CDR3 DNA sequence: TGTGCCAGCAGGGAGGACAGGCTTGAGCAGTACTTC. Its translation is CASREDRLEQYF.

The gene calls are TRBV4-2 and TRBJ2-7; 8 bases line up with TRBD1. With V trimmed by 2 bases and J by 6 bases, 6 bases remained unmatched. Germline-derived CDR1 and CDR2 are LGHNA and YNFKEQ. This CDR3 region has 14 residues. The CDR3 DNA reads TGTGCCAGCAGCCAACCGGGACAGGTCCCCGAGCAGTACTTC. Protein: CASSQPGQVPEQYF.

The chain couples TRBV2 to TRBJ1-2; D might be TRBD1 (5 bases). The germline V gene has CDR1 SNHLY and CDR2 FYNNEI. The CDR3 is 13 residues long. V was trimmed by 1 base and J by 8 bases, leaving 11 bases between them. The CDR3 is CASSEEGDSGYTF. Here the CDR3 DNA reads TGTGCCAGCAGTGAAGAGGGTGACAGCGGCTACACCTTC. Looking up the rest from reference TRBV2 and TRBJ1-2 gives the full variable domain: EPEVTQTPSHQVTQMGQEVILRCVPISNHLYFYWYRQILGQKVEFLVSFYNNEISEKSEIFDDQFSVERPDGSNFTLKIRSTKLEDSAMYFCASSEEGDSGYTFGSGTRLTVV.

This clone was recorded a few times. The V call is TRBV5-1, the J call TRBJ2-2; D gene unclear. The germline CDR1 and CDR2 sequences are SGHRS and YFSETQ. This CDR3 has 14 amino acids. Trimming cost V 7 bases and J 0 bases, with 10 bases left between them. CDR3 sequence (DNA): TGCGCCAGCTCTAAAGGATCGAACACCGGGGAGCTGTTTTTT. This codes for CASSKGSNTGELFF.

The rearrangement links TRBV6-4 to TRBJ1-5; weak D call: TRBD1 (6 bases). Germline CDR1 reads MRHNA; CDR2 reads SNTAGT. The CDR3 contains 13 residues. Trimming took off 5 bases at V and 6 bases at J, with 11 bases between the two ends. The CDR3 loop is CASSFEGGQPQHF. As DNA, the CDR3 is TGTGCCAGCAGTTTTGAGGGGGGTCAGCCCCAGCATTTT.

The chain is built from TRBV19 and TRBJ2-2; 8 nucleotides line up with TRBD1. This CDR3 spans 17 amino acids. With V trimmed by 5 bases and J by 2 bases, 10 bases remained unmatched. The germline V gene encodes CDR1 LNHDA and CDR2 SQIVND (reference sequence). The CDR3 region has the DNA TGTGCCAGTAGTCCCGGGGACAGGCGGCAAAACACCGGGGAGCTGTTTTTT. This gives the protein CASSPGDRRQNTGELFF.

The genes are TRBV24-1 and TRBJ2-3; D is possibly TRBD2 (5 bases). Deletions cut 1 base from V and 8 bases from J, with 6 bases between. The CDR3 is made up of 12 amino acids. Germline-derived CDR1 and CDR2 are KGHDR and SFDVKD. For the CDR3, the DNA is TGTGCCACCAGTGATTTTGAGGGTACGCAGTATTTT. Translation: CATSDFEGTQYF.

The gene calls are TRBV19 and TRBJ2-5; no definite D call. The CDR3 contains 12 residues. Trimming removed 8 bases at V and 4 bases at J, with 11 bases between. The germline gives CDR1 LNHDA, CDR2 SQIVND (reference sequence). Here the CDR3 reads CASGPMGETQYF. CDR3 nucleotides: TGTGCCAGTGGCCCTATGGGAGAGACCCAGTACTTC.

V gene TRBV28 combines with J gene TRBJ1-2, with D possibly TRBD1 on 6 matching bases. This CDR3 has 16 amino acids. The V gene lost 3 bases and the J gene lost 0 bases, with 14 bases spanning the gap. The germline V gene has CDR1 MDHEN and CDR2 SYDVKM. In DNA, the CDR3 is TGTGCCAGCAGTTTTTCGCCAGGGGCCTCTAACTATGGCTACACCTTC. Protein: CASSFSPGASNYGYTF.

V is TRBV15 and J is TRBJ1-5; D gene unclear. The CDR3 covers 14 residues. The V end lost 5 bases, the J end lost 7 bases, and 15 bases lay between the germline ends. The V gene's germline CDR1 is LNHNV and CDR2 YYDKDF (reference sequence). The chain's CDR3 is CATSPGGVGQPQHF. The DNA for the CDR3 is TGTGCCACCAGCCCCGGCGGGGTGGGGCAGCCCCAGCATTTT.